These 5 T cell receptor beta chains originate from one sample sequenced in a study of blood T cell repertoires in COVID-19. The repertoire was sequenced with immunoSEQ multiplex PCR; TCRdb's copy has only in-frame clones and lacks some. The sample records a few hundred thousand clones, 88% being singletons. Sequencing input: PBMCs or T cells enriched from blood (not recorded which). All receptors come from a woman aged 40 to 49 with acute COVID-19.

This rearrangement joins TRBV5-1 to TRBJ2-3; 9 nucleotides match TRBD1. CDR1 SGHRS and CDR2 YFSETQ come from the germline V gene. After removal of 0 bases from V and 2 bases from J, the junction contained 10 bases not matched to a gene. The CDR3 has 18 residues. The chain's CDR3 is CASSLGGQGGAHTDTQYF. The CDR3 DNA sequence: TGCGCCAGCAGCTTGGGGGGACAGGGAGGAGCACACACAGATACGCAGTATTTT.

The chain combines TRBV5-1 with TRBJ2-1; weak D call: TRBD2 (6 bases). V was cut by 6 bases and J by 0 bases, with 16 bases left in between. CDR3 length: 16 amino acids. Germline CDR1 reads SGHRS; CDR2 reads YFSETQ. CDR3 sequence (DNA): TGCGCCAGCACCCCCCGCGGCGGGGTCTCCTACAATGAGCAGTTCTTC. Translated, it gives CASTPRGGVSYNEQFF.

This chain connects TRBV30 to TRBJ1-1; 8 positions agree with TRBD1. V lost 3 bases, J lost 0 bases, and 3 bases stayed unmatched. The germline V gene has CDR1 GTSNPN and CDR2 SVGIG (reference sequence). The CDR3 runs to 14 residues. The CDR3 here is CAWSPDRVNTEAFF. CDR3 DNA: TGTGCCTGGAGCCCGGACAGGGTGAACACTGAAGCTTTCTTT.

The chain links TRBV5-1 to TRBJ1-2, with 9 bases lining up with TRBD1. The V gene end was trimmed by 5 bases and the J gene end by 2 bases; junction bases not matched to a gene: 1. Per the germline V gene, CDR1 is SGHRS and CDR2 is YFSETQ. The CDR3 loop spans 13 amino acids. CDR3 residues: CASRGQGNYGYTF. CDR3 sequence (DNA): TGCGCCAGCAGGGGACAGGGAAACTATGGCTACACCTTC.

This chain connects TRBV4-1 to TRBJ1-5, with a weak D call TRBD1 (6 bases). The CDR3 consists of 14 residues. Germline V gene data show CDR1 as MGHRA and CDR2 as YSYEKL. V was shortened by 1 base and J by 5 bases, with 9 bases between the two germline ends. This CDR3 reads CASSQVQGYQPQHF. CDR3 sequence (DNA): TGCGCCAGCAGCCAAGTACAGGGCTATCAGCCCCAGCATTTT.